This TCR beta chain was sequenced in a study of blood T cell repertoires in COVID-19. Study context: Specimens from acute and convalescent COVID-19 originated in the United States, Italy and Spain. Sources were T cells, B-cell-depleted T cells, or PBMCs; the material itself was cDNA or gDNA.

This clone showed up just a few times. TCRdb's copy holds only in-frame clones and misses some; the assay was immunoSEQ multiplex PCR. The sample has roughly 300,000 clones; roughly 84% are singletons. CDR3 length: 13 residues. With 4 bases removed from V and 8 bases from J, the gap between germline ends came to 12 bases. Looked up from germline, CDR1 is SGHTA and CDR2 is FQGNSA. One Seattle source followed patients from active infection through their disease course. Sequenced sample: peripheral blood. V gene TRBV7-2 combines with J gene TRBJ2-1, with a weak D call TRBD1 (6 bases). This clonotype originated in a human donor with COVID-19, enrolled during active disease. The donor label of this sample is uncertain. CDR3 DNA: TGTGCCAGCAGCTCACCAGGGGTATATGAGCAGTTCTTC. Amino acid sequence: CASSSPGVYEQFF.